One and the same sample provided the 25 T cell receptor beta chains below, sequenced in a study of lymphopenia after photon versus proton radiotherapy. Profiling relied on immunoSEQ multiplex PCR, and the TCRdb table lists in-frame clones only, not all of them. The table shows some 55,000 clones, with more than 70% occurring only once. The sequencing used peripheral blood, collected from a patient treated with photon-based radiotherapy. The receptors were sampled from a man in his fifties with gastric cancer.

This clone was seen a handful of times. CDR3 loop: CASSESQNGYTF. DNA for the CDR3: TGTGCCAGCAGTGAATCCCAAAATGGCTACACCTTC. The chain recombines TRBV6-1 with TRBJ1-2; no reliable D call. The CDR3 totals 12 residues. V was clipped by 2 bases and J by 6 bases, with 7 bases between them. Germline-derived CDR1 and CDR2 are MNHNS and SASEGT.

The table lists this clone with a count of one. V is TRBV7-2 and J is TRBJ1-1; D is unclear. CDR1 SGHTA and CDR2 FQGNSA come from the germline V gene. V was pared by 4 bases and J by 7 bases, with 13 bases between. The CDR3 has 13 amino acids. The CDR3 region is CASSYQYLGEAFF. The CDR3 region has the DNA TGTGCCAGCAGCTACCAATATTTGGGTGAAGCTTTCTTT.

This rearrangement joins TRBV9 to TRBJ2-3; no definite D call. CDR1 and CDR2 from the germline V gene are SGDLS and YYNGEE. The CDR3 totals 12 residues. Trimming cost V 4 bases and J 2 bases, with 5 bases left between them. The CDR3 spells CASSLVTDTQYF. The CDR3, as DNA: TGTGCCAGCAGCTTAGTCACAGATACGCAGTATTTT.

This chain connects TRBV5-4 to TRBJ2-5, with D possibly being TRBD1 (6 bases). The CDR3 totals 13 residues. Germline CDR1 SGHNT, CDR2 YYREEE (reference sequence). Trimming pared 2 bases from V and 3 bases from J, leaving 8 bases between. As DNA, the CDR3 is TGTGCCAGCAGCTTAGACAGGAAAGAGACCCAGTACTTC. This sequence encodes CASSLDRKETQYF.

The chain joins TRBV5-4 to TRBJ2-7, with TRBD2 identical over 9 bases. The V gene's germline CDR1 is SGHNT and CDR2 YYREEE (reference sequence). Trimming removed 1 base from V and 6 bases from J; junction bases left unmatched: 5. The CDR3 contains 14 residues. CDR3 DNA: TGTGCCAGCAGCTTGTTAGCGGGAGAAGCCGAGCAGTACTTC. Protein product: CASSLLAGEAEQYF.

This sequence joins TRBV5-4 and TRBJ2-5; 14 nucleotides line up with TRBD2. The CDR3 runs 16 residues. The V segment lost 4 bases and the J segment 2 bases; nucleotides outside the gene matches: 4. The germline gives CDR1 SGHNT, CDR2 YYREEE (reference sequence). The CDR3 loop is CASSQGLAGGQETQYF. CDR3 DNA sequence: TGTGCCAGCAGCCAAGGACTAGCGGGAGGTCAAGAGACCCAGTACTTC.

V is TRBV7-6 and J is TRBJ2-5, with unresolved D. Trimming took off 4 bases at V and 4 bases at J, with 4 bases between the two ends. The CDR3 contains 11 residues. Looked up from germline, CDR1 is SGHVS and CDR2 is FNYEAQ. CDR3 region: CASSSGETQYF. The CDR3 nucleotides read TGTGCCAGCAGCTCCGGAGAGACCCAGTACTTC.

This chain uses TRBV6-5 with TRBJ1-2, with D possibly matching TRBD1 (5 bases). V lost 0 bases and J lost 0, with 11 bases in between. Germline CDR1 MNHEY, CDR2 SVGAGI. CDR3 length: 16 amino acids. The CDR3 loop reads CASSYSFGGSNYGYTF. CDR3 sequence (DNA): TGTGCCAGCAGTTACTCATTCGGGGGATCTAACTATGGCTACACCTTC.

This chain joins TRBV11-2 and TRBJ2-1; perhaps D is TRBD1 or TRBD2 (6 bases each). V shed 4 bases and J shed 0 bases, with 13 bases lying between them. This CDR3 comprises 16 residues. From germline, CDR1 is SGHAT and CDR2 FQNNGV. CDR3 sequence (DNA): TGTGCCAGCAGCTACGGGGGCGAGAGCTCCTACAATGAGCAGTTCTTC. It yields the protein CASSYGGESSYNEQFF.

This chain connects TRBV11-2 to TRBJ2-7; TRBD1 or TRBD2 may be the D gene (6 bases each). The V end lost 0 bases, the J end lost 4 bases, and 19 bases lay between the germline ends. Germline CDR1 and CDR2: SGHAT and FQNNGV. CDR3 length equals 17 residues. The CDR3 nucleotides read TGTGCCAGCAGCTTAGATTTAGGGGGGCTAGCATCTTACGAGCAGTACTTC. Its translation: CASSLDLGGLASYEQYF.

The chain carries TRBV4-3 and TRBJ2-6, with 10 bases lining up with TRBD2. Looked up from germline, CDR1 is LGHNA and CDR2 is YSLEER. The CDR3 spans 18 residues. The V segment lost 4 bases and the J segment 0 bases; nucleotides outside the gene matches: 6. The chain's CDR3 is CASSPTSGMISGANVLTF. As DNA, the CDR3 is TGCGCCAGCAGCCCCACTAGCGGGATGATCTCTGGGGCCAACGTCCTGACTTTC.

The rearrangement uses TRBV19 and TRBJ2-7, with 12 bases lining up with TRBD1. Germline V lookup: CDR1 LNHDA, CDR2 SQIVND (reference sequence). This CDR3 is built from 15 residues. V dropped 4 bases and J dropped 5; count of bases not matched to a gene: 6. CDR3 protein: CASSTGGTGGNEQYF. The CDR3 nucleotides read TGTGCCAGTAGTACAGGCGGGACAGGGGGCAACGAGCAGTACTTC.

V is TRBV6-1 and J is TRBJ1-4; 8 nucleotides match TRBD1. The CDR3 length is 15 residues. Germline CDR1 reads MNHNS; CDR2 reads SASEGT. V lost 5 bases and J lost 4; bases outside the gene matches: 6. CDR3 residues: CASSSPGQDNEKLFF. As DNA, the CDR3 is TGTGCCAGCAGTTCCCCGGGACAGGATAATGAAAAACTGTTTTTT.

The chain uses TRBV21-1 and TRBJ1-1. TRBV21-1 counts as a pseudogene. The CDR3 length is 11 residues. CDR3 in amino acids: CARPPGPEAFF. Written as DNA, the CDR3 is TGTGCCAGGCCCCCCGGACCTGAAGCTTTCTTT.

This chain joins TRBV28 and TRBJ1-2; the D gene is possibly TRBD1 (6 bases). V was shortened by 2 bases and J by 4 bases, with 11 bases between the two germline ends. This CDR3 has 14 residues. Germline CDR1 MDHEN, CDR2 SYDVKM. The CDR3 loop is CASSLIGGFYGYTF. CDR3 in DNA: TGTGCCAGCAGTTTAATCGGGGGCTTCTATGGCTACACCTTC.

The chain links TRBV5-1 to TRBJ2-7; D gene ambiguous. V was clipped by 6 bases and J by 0 bases, with 10 bases between them. There are 13 residues in the CDR3. Germline V lookup: CDR1 SGHRS, CDR2 YFSETQ. The CDR3 loop is CASNDGYSYEQYF. CDR3 nucleotide sequence: TGCGCCAGCAACGACGGATACTCCTACGAGCAGTACTTC.

The V and J genes are TRBV4-1 and TRBJ2-5, with 8 nucleotides matching TRBD2. With 4 bases clipped from V and 5 bases from J, the junction kept 12 bases outside the gene matches. The CDR3 spans 16 residues. In germline, CDR1 is MGHRA, CDR2 YSYEKL. CDR3 nucleotide sequence: TGCGCCAGCAGCCCATCCGGGACTAGGGGTTGGGAGACCCAGTACTTC. It codes for CASSPSGTRGWETQYF.

V gene TRBV1 combines with J gene TRBJ1-1; TRBD1 was called by the table and not checked on the DNA. TRBV1 is described as a pseudogene. This CDR3 is built from 18 residues. CDR3 sequence (DNA): TGCACCAGCAGCCTAAGGGCGCGAGGGACAGAAGGGAACACTGAAGCTTTCTTT. It yields the protein CTSSLRARGTEGNTEAFF.

J is TRBJ1-1 and V is TRBV10-3; D not resolved. The CDR3 runs to 12 residues. V was pared by 2 bases and J by 5 bases, with 6 bases between. Germline CDR1 is ENHRY and CDR2 is SYGVKD. DNA of the CDR3: TGTGCCATCAGTGAGAGAGGGACTGAAGCTTTCTTT. Encoded protein: CAISERGTEAFF.

This chain joins TRBV21-1 and TRBJ2-2; the table's D call of TRBD1 was not tested on the DNA. TRBV21-1 is described as a pseudogene. The CDR3 extends over 17 amino acids. Here the CDR3 DNA reads TGTGCCAGCAGCCAAAATTGTGGACAGAGTAACACCGGGGAGCTGTTTTTT. It translates to CASSQNCGQSNTGELFF.

The DNA for the CDR3 is TGTGCCAGTAGTGACAGGGGGAGAGCTAATGAAAAACTGTTTTTT. Residues: CASSDRGRANEKLFF. The chain couples TRBV19 to TRBJ1-4, with TRBD1 identical over 9 bases. CDR1 is LNHDA, CDR2 SQIVND, per germline (reference sequence). Trimming removed 5 bases from V and 3 bases from J; junction bases left unmatched: 4. The CDR3 sequence is 15 residues long.

The rearrangement links TRBV5-1 to TRBJ1-1; D unresolved. This CDR3 has 15 amino acids. Trimming took 4 bases from V and 5 from J, leaving 18 bases between them. CDR1 and CDR2 from the germline V gene are SGHRS and YFSETQ. The CDR3 DNA sequence: TGCGCCAGCAGCGGAGGACTTACTACCCGAACTGAAGCTTTCTTT. Its translation is CASSGGLTTRTEAFF.

The V call is TRBV30, the J call TRBJ2-5, with D possibly matching TRBD1 (5 bases). The J call may be faulty, since TRBJ2-7 better matches the DNA end. Per germline, CDR1 GTSNPN and CDR2 SVGIG (reference sequence). The CDR3 length is 14 residues. CDR3 sequence: CAWSLGVGPYEQYF. The CDR3 DNA reads TGTGCCTGGAGTTTAGGGGTAGGGCCCTACGAGCAGTACTTC.

This clone was seen only a few times. The chain joins TRBV7-2 to TRBJ2-7, with 9 bases fitting TRBD1. The germline V gene has CDR1 SGHTA and CDR2 FQGNSA. Trimming removed 5 bases from V and 5 bases from J; junction bases left unmatched: 7. This CDR3 is 14 amino acids long. The CDR3 sequence: CASSPQGALNEQYF. The DNA of the CDR3 is TGTGCCAGCAGCCCACAGGGGGCGTTGAACGAGCAGTACTTC.

V usage is TRBV29-1 and J usage is TRBJ2-5, with D possibly TRBD2 on 7 matching bases. The CDR3 contains 13 residues. The ends were cut back, 2 bases at V and 5 bases at J, with 12 bases in the middle. CDR1 SQVTM and CDR2 ANQGSEA come from the germline V gene. The CDR3 reads CSVERGARETQYF. As DNA, the CDR3 is TGCAGCGTTGAACGGGGGGCGAGGGAGACCCAGTACTTC.